The rows below give T cell receptor beta chains drawn from one sample of a study of blood T cell repertoires in COVID-19. Repertoires were generated with immunoSEQ multiplex PCR, while TCRdb's copy carries only in-frame clones and drops some. The repertoire holds some 74,000 clones, with approximately 80% as singletons. What was sequenced was peripheral blood. The receptors shown here come from a woman between 45 and 60 years old with acute or convalescent COVID-19. Each CDR3 is given with its conserved first and last residue. D genes are given only for firm matches. Not all rows give a size; the values are once, few, many and, for expanded clones, a class.

V	J	size	D	CDR3	DNA
TRBV24-1	TRBJ2-7	-	-	CATSDLPQGAMREDYEQYF	TGTGCCACCAGTGATTTGCCACAGGGGGCTATGCGGGAGGATTACGAGCAGTACTTC
TRBV4-2	TRBJ1-5	-	-	CASSQESEGTGQPQHF	TGTGCCAGCAGCCAAGAATCAGAGGGTACCGGACAGCCCCAGCATTTT
TRBV4-1	TRBJ2-7	-	TRBD1	CASSRETGTGFYEQYF	TGCGCCAGCAGCCGAGAAACCGGGACAGGATTCTACGAGCAGTACTTC
TRBV5-1	TRBJ2-3	-	TRBD2	CASMTSGGQDTQYF	TGCGCCAGCATGACTAGCGGGGGTCAAGATACGCAGTATTTT
TRBV19	TRBJ2-7	-	-	CASKVSGSYEQYF	TGTGCCAGTAAGGTTTCAGGATCCTACGAGCAGTACTTC
TRBV7-6	TRBJ1-1	-	TRBD1	CASSLDGQGFTEAFF	TGTGCCAGCAGCTTAGACGGACAGGGTTTCACTGAAGCTTTCTTT
TRBV19	TRBJ2-1	few	TRBD2	CASSIPSGRVNEQFF	TGTGCCAGTAGTATCCCTAGCGGGAGGGTAAATGAGCAGTTCTTC
TRBV7-2	TRBJ2-7	-	TRBD2	CASAVQSGRDEQYF	TGTGCCAGCGCCGTCCAGAGCGGGAGGGACGAGCAGTACTTC
TRBV6-1	TRBJ2-3	once	-	CASSLGGRADTQYF	TGTGCCAGCAGCCTAGGGGGTCGGGCAGATACGCAGTATTTT
TRBV5-5	TRBJ1-2	-	-	CASSAITTGSGGYTF	TGTGCCAGCAGCGCGATTACAACAGGGTCGGGGGGCTACACCTTC
TRBV2	TRBJ1-2	once	-	CASTAGDYGYTF	TGTGCCAGCACTGCAGGGGACTATGGCTACACCTTC
TRBV27	TRBJ2-1	-	TRBD2	CASSLRDYHNEQFF	TGTGCCAGCAGTCTCCGGGACTACCACAATGAGCAGTTCTTC
TRBV28	TRBJ1-4	few	-	CASSIQGEEKLFF	TGTGCCAGCAGTATACAGGGTGAGGAAAAACTGTTTTTT
TRBV30	TRBJ2-1	-	TRBD1	CAWSVPGQGTWEQFF	TGTGCCTGGAGTGTTCCTGGACAGGGGACTTGGGAGCAGTTCTTC
TRBV6-6	TRBJ2-1	once	TRBD2	CASSPTPGLAGNEQFF	TGTGCCAGCAGTCCCACACCGGGACTAGCAGGCAATGAGCAGTTCTTC
TRBV7-2	TRBJ2-1	-	-	CASSGGSTSYNEQFF	TGTGCCAGCAGCGGGGGCAGTACCTCCTACAATGAGCAGTTCTTC
TRBV15	TRBJ2-1	-	TRBD2	CATSRVSGTSYNEQFF	TGTGCCACCAGCAGAGTTAGTGGGACTAGTTACAATGAGCAGTTCTTC
TRBV7-8	TRBJ1-3	-	-	CASSSYLRGMVMNTIYF	TGTGCCAGCAGCTCCTACCTCAGGGGAATGGTTATGAACACCATATATTTT
TRBV2	TRBJ1-4	-	-	CASSDVPAANEKLFF	TGTGCCAGCAGTGACGTGCCGGCGGCTAATGAAAAACTGTTTTTT
TRBV9	TRBJ1-1	-	TRBD1	CASSTRDRASTEAFF	TGTGCCAGCAGCACCCGGGACAGGGCGAGTACTGAAGCTTTCTTT
TRBV5-1	TRBJ2-7	-	TRBD2	CASSLGTGLAGGEQYF	TGCGCCAGCAGCTTGGGTACGGGACTAGCGGGGGGCGAGCAGTACTTC
TRBV5-1	TRBJ1-5	-	-	CASSLVGLDQPQHF	TGCGCCAGCAGCTTGGTCGGTTTGGATCAGCCCCAGCATTTT
TRBV7-2	TRBJ1-6	-	-	CASSLGLQNNSPLHF	TGTGCCAGCAGCTTAGGTCTACAGAATAATTCACCCCTCCACTTT
TRBV7-9	TRBJ1-6	few	-	CASSLGSGTPLHF	TGTGCCAGCAGCTTAGGATCCGGGACACCCCTCCACTTT
TRBV2	TRBJ1-2	-	TRBD1	CASSQDRTNNYGYTF	TGTGCCAGCAGTCAGGACAGGACGAATAACTATGGCTACACCTTC
TRBV7-9	TRBJ1-1	-	-	CASSLSTEAFF	TGTGCCAGCAGCTTGAGCACTGAAGCTTTCTTT
TRBV19	TRBJ1-1	few	-	CASKPGETEAFF	TGTGCCAGTAAACCAGGGGAAACTGAAGCTTTCTTT
TRBV3-1/TRBV3-2	TRBJ2-3	-	TRBD1	CASSPGTGGYTQYF	TGTGCCAGCAGCCCCGGGACAGGGGGATATACGCAGTATTTT
TRBV29-1	TRBJ1-1	-	-	CSVGAGIGGGTEAFF	TGCAGCGTTGGAGCGGGTATCGGTGGAGGCACTGAAGCTTTCTTT
TRBV7-9	TRBJ1-2	-	TRBD1	CASSTSGTDYGYTF	TGTGCCAGCAGCACTTCCGGGACAGACTATGGCTACACCTTC
TRBV3-1/TRBV3-2	TRBJ1-2	once	TRBD1	CASSPDRDHGYTF	TGTGCCAGCAGCCCTGACAGGGACCATGGCTACACCTTC
TRBV7-6	TRBJ1-1	-	-	CASSLGQGLNTEAFF	TGTGCCAGCAGCTTAGGGCAGGGTTTGAACACTGAAGCTTTCTTT
TRBV27	TRBJ2-2	medium-sized	-	CASSLRAANTGELFF	TGTGCCAGCAGTTTGAGGGCAGCGAACACCGGGGAGCTGTTTTTT
TRBV18	TRBJ2-6	-	TRBD1	CASSLPGGSGANVLTF	TGTGCCAGCTCACTACCAGGGGGCTCTGGGGCCAACGTCCTGACTTTC
TRBV5-4	TRBJ2-7	-	TRBD1	CASSPRALTGSYEQYF	TGTGCCAGCAGCCCTCGCGCTTTGACAGGGTCCTACGAGCAGTACTTC
TRBV12-3/TRBV12-4	TRBJ1-2	-	-	CASSLGQGHGYTF	TGTGCCAGCAGTTTAGGGCAGGGTCATGGCTACACCTTC
TRBV12-3/TRBV12-4	TRBJ1-1	once	-	CASSLVEQAEAFF	TGTGCCAGCAGTTTAGTCGAACAGGCTGAAGCTTTCTTT
TRBV19	TRBJ1-1	-	-	CASSTHRWNTEAFF	TGTGCCAGTAGTACCCACAGGTGGAACACTGAAGCTTTCTTT
TRBV20-1	TRBJ2-1	-	-	CSARDSDEQFF	TGCAGTGCTAGAGACTCGGATGAGCAGTTCTTC
TRBV2	TRBJ1-1	-	-	CASRGAELNTEAFF	TGTGCCAGCAGGGGGGCAGAGTTGAACACTGAAGCTTTCTTT
TRBV14	TRBJ1-2	-	-	CASSQDQVDRLYGYTF	TGTGCCAGCAGCCAAGATCAAGTCGACAGACTTTATGGCTACACCTTC
TRBV9	TRBJ1-3	-	-	CASSVSGQGNTIYF	TGTGCCAGCAGCGTAAGTGGCCAGGGAAACACCATATATTTT
TRBV3-1/TRBV3-2	TRBJ1-3	-	-	CASSHPPTTSSGNTIYF	TGTGCCAGCAGCCATCCCCCGACTACCAGCTCTGGAAACACCATATATTTT
TRBV28	TRBJ2-7	-	TRBD1	CASSLSQDRGYEQYF	TGTGCCAGCAGTTTATCTCAGGACAGGGGCTACGAGCAGTACTTC
TRBV24-1	TRBJ1-5	-	-	CATAQGNQPQHF	TGTGCCACTGCACAGGGCAATCAGCCCCAGCATTTT
TRBV2	TRBJ1-4	-	TRBD1	CASSELGTGDLDEKLFF	TGTGCCAGCAGTGAATTGGGGACAGGGGACTTAGATGAAAAACTGTTTTTT
TRBV29-1	TRBJ2-1	-	TRBD1	CSVGTDNEQFF	TGCAGCGTGGGGACAGACAATGAGCAGTTCTTC
TRBV11-2	TRBJ2-1	-	-	CASSPLRKKLDEQFF	TGTGCCAGCAGCCCTCTTAGAAAAAAGCTGGATGAGCAGTTCTTC